These 15 T cell receptor beta chains share one sample of origin, sequenced in a study of post-analysis software for immune sequencing data (dated by TCRdb to about 2015). Receptor amplification or capture employed PCR. Instrument on record: Illumina HiSeq 2500. Unique molecular identifiers were incorporated into TCR beta cDNA libraries to reduce PCR and sequencing biases. Using fastp trimming at Q25 and MiXCR clonotype assembly, TCRdb reanalyzed the public sequencing data and kept in-frame beta chains. Rows with one shared CDR3 protein collapse into an entry with the most common genes and DNA. Across this sample there are 750,000 to 950,000 distinct CDR3 sequences, with about 53% seen only once. The top ten constitute approximately 4.3% of the sample. These receptors have no known antigen. Study-level results and caveats: Significantly higher frequencies in patients than in controls were found for roughly 5 TRBV segments, including TRBV5-6, TRBV5-1 and TRBV20-1.

The sample was blood. These receptors originate from a girl between 5 and 17 years old with multiple sclerosis.

The chain combines TRBV18 with TRBJ2-5; either TRBD1 or TRBD2 may supply D (5 bases each). The CDR3 has 15 amino acids. Germline CDR1 and CDR2: KGHSH and LQKENI. V lost 0 bases to trimming and J lost 3 bases, with 11 bases between them. The DNA for the CDR3 is TGTGCCAGCTCACCACCGAGGGGCAGAGAAGAGACCCAGTACTTC. Residues: CASSPPRGREETQYF.

This clonotype was detected once. This chain joins TRBV12-3 or TRBV12-4 and TRBJ2-7; D uncertain. The CDR3 contains 13 residues. Trimming cost V 8 bases and J 0 bases, with 11 bases left between them. DNA of the CDR3: TGTGCCAGCGCCCTTGGGTTCTCCTACGAGCAGTACTTC. Translated: CASALGFSYEQYF.

The CDR3, as DNA: TGTGCCAGCAGAGAGAGCGGGAGGATCACAGATACGCAGTATTTT. Its translation: CASRESGRITDTQYF. The chain links TRBV7-2 to TRBJ2-3; 9 bases agree with TRBD2. Germline CDR1 SGHTA, CDR2 FQGNSA. V lost 6 bases, J lost 2 bases, and 6 bases stayed unmatched. CDR3 size: 15 residues.

The chain has TRBV7-2 and TRBJ2-5; TRBD2 matches at 8 bases. Germline-derived CDR1 and CDR2 are SGHTA and FQGNSA. V dropped 3 bases and J dropped 2; count of bases not matched to a gene: 14. The CDR3 has 18 amino acids. The CDR3 bases are TGTGCCAGCAGCTTTGAGCGGGGGACTTCCCCCGAACAAGAGACCCAGTACTTC. This encodes CASSFERGTSPEQETQYF.

CDR3: CASSQNLTYNEQFF. The CDR3 DNA follows: TGTGCCAGCAGCCAAAACTTGACCTACAATGAGCAGTTCTTC. This chain links TRBV7-9 with TRBJ2-1; no clear D gene. This CDR3 has 14 residues. CDR1 SEHNR and CDR2 FQNEAQ come from the germline V gene (reference sequence). V was shortened by 5 bases and J by 2 bases, with 10 bases between the two germline ends.

This CDR3 reads CSASGSMAPGQPQHF. The DNA for the CDR3 is TGCAGTGCTTCGGGAAGCATGGCGCCCGGTCAGCCCCAGCATTTT. The V call is TRBV20-1, the J call TRBJ1-5; no clear D. Germline lookup yields CDR1 DFQATT and CDR2 SNEGSKA (reference sequence). The CDR3 sequence is 15 residues long. V was cut by 5 bases and J by 6 bases, with 20 bases left in between.

The rearrangement links TRBV10-3 to TRBJ2-1; possible D gene TRBD1, 5 bases. Trimming left V 0 bases short and J 7 bases short, with 16 bases between. CDR1 and CDR2 (germline): ENHRY, SYGVKD. This CDR3 has 16 amino acids. DNA of the CDR3: TGTGCCATCAGTGAGTCGTTTGGGGCAGGGAAAAATGAGCAGTTCTTC. Its translation: CAISESFGAGKNEQFF.

This clonotype was detected a few times. The genes are TRBV20-1 and TRBJ2-5; D assignment may be TRBD1 or TRBD2 (5 bases each). V gave up 5 bases and J gave up 2 bases, with 12 bases separating them. This CDR3 contains 13 residues. Germline V gives CDR1 DFQATT, CDR2 SNEGSKA (reference sequence). The chain's CDR3 is CSALRDGQETQYF. The CDR3 DNA is TGCAGTGCTCTTCGGGACGGGCAAGAGACCCAGTACTTC.

The sample holds one count of this clonotype. V gene TRBV27 combines with J gene TRBJ2-5; tentative D call: TRBD1 (6 bases). The CDR3 is 17 residues long. Germline loops: CDR1 MNHEY, CDR2 SMNVEV (reference sequence). The ends were cut back, 5 bases at V and 11 bases at J, with 30 bases in the middle. The CDR3 DNA sequence: TGTGCCAGCAGTCCCACTTGGCTGGACAGATCGCGTAATGAGCAGTACTTC. This sequence encodes CASSPTWLDRSRNEQYF.

V usage is TRBV12-3 or TRBV12-4 and J usage is TRBJ2-2, with D unclear. V shed 3 bases and J shed 3 bases, with 5 bases lying between them. There are 13 residues in the CDR3. This CDR3 reads CASSFLDTGELFF. CDR3 DNA sequence: TGTGCCAGCAGTTTTCTAGACACCGGGGAGCTGTTTTTT.

The chain links TRBV19 to TRBJ2-1; the D gene could be TRBD1 or TRBD2 (5 bases each). The CDR3 runs 14 residues. Germline lookup yields CDR1 LNHDA and CDR2 SQIVND (reference sequence). With 5 bases removed from V and 7 bases from J, the gap between germline ends came to 15 bases. CDR3 protein: CASSPLGTGNEQFF. The CDR3 DNA follows: TGTGCCAGTAGTCCCCTGGGGACCGGGAATGAGCAGTTCTTC.

The chain links TRBV3-1 to TRBJ2-7; possible D gene TRBD2, 5 bases. From germline, CDR1 is LGHDT and CDR2 YNNKEL (reference sequence). V was shortened by 1 base and J by 0 bases, with 13 bases between the two germline ends. CDR3 length: 16 residues. In nucleotides, the CDR3 is TGTGCCAGCAGCCAAGCGCGGACTCACTCCTCCTACGAGCAGTACTTC. Its translation is CASSQARTHSSYEQYF.

This clonotype came up a few times. This chain links TRBV9 with TRBJ1-2; D gene unclear. CDR1 and CDR2 from the germline V gene are SGDLS and YYNGEE. The CDR3 loop spans 14 amino acids. V lost 4 bases and J lost 5, with 15 bases in between. CDR3 sequence (DNA): TGTGCCAGCAGCCCCGAGGAGGCGGCTTATGGCTACACCTTC. Its translation: CASSPEEAAYGYTF.

This clonotype was found once. The chain links TRBV4-2 to TRBJ2-5; the D is unclear. The CDR3 totals 14 residues. V lost 0 bases, J lost 2 bases, and 7 bases lay in between. Germline values: CDR1 LGHNA, CDR2 YNFKEQ. The CDR3 bases are TGTGCCAGCAGCCAAGAAGCCAGACAAGAGACCCAGTACTTC. Translated: CASSQEARQETQYF.

The rearrangement uses TRBV20-1 and TRBJ1-2, with TRBD1 identical over 11 bases. J lost 7 bases, V lost 5 bases, and 6 bases had no gene match. Per germline, CDR1 DFQATT and CDR2 SNEGSKA (reference sequence). The CDR3 loop spans 13 amino acids. The CDR3 DNA follows: TGCAGTGCTCCAGGACAGGGGGCTAGTGGCTACACCTTC. Translating gives CSAPGQGASGYTF.